These 19 T cell receptor beta chains originate from one sample sequenced in a study of T cells after yellow fever vaccination. TCRdb passed the 5' RACE reads through MiXCR, listing each CDR3 protein once. Here the sample spans hundreds of thousands of distinct CDR3 sequences, roughly 20% being singletons. The specimen was PBMCs, collected before the yellow fever booster vaccination. The receptor set was obtained from a man younger than 35 who received the YFV17D yellow fever vaccine.

The table lists this clonotype with a few counts. The chain employs TRBV27 and TRBJ2-2; no definite D call. V was pared by 6 bases and J by 8 bases, with 10 bases between. The germline V gene has CDR1 MNHEY and CDR2 SMNVEV (reference sequence). CDR3 length equals 12 residues. In DNA, the CDR3 is TGTGCCAGCAGAGGCCCCACAGGGGAGCTGTTTTTT. Amino acid sequence: CASRGPTGELFF.

This clonotype showed up just a few times. This chain uses TRBV9 with TRBJ2-6; no reliable D call. The germline gives CDR1 SGDLS, CDR2 YYNGEE. V gave up 0 bases and J gave up 0 bases, with 10 bases separating them. This CDR3 has 17 residues. In nucleotides, the CDR3 is TGTGCCAGCAGCGTAGGGGCCCTTCGCTCTGGGGCCAACGTCCTGACTTTC. This gives the protein CASSVGALRSGANVLTF.

Remarks on this clonotype: At one end, the junction sequence differs from germline, possibly due to a read error. This chain links TRBV7-9 with TRBJ1-2, with D hard to call. CDR3 size: 11 residues. Germline V lookup: CDR1 SEHNR, CDR2 FQNEAQ (reference sequence). The CDR3 here is CASSPGPQPYF. CDR3 nucleotide sequence: TGTGCCAGCAGCCCCGGCCCCCAGCCCTACTTC.

The V and J genes are TRBV29-1 and TRBJ2-1, with D uncertain. The CDR3 is 14 residues long. Germline lookup yields CDR1 SQVTM and CDR2 ANQGSEA. Trimming removed 3 bases from V and 7 bases from J, with 16 bases in between. CDR3 amino acids: CSVDRVGRGNEQFF. CDR3 in DNA: TGCAGCGTTGATCGGGTTGGTCGTGGGAATGAGCAGTTCTTC.

V gene TRBV7-2 combines with J gene TRBJ2-7; possibly TRBD1 for D (5 bases). This CDR3 has 12 amino acids. The V gene's germline CDR1 is SGHTA and CDR2 FQGNSA. V was cut by 4 bases and J by 6 bases, with 10 bases left in between. The CDR3 loop reads CASSSNRLEQYV. In DNA form, the CDR3 reads TGTGCCAGCAGCTCCAACAGGCTCGAGCAGTACGTC.

This clonotype has a handful of counts. The V gene is TRBV2, the J gene TRBJ2-3; D not resolved. The CDR3 runs to 13 residues. V was cut by 4 bases and J by 0 bases, with 5 bases left in between. CDR1 is SNHLY, CDR2 FYNNEI, per germline. CDR3 sequence (DNA): TGTGCCAGCAGTGTTATTAGCACAGATACGCAGTATTTT. This codes for CASSVISTDTQYF.

The chain carries TRBV13 and TRBJ2-5; D gene uncertain. Trimming stripped 1 base from V and 3 bases from J, with 12 bases between. Germline-derived CDR1 and CDR2 are PRHDT and FYEKMQ (reference sequence). This CDR3 contains 15 residues. This CDR3 is CASSLARTSEETQYF. The CDR3, as DNA: TGTGCCAGCAGCTTAGCCCGGACGTCCGAAGAGACCCAGTACTTC. Supplemented by reference TRBV13 and TRBJ2-5, the full variable domain reads AAGVIQSPRHLIKEKRETATLKCYPIPRHDTVYWYQQGPGQDPQFLISFYEKMQSDKGSIPDRFSAQQFSDYHSELNMSSLELGDSALYFCASSLARTSEETQYFGPGTRLLVL.

This sequence joins TRBV9 and TRBJ2-5; the D is unclear. CDR1 and CDR2 (germline): SGDLS, YYNGEE. Deletions cut 1 base from V and 5 bases from J, with 9 bases between. The CDR3 runs 13 residues. Written as DNA, the CDR3 is TGTGCCAGCAGCGTAAGCCCTTACGAGACCCAGTACTTC. Residues: CASSVSPYETQYF.

The V call is TRBV5-6, the J call TRBJ2-5; maybe TRBD1 (5 bases). V lost 4 bases to trimming and J lost 7 bases, with 11 bases between them. CDR3 length: 12 residues. Germline V gene data show CDR1 as SGHDT and CDR2 as YYEEEE. CDR3 protein: CASSPERGTQYF. The CDR3, as DNA: TGTGCCAGCAGCCCGGAAAGGGGGACCCAGTACTTC.

The chain couples TRBV12-3 or TRBV12-4 to TRBJ2-5; D may be TRBD2 (5 bases). CDR3 length equals 16 residues. The germline V and J ends were trimmed by 5 bases and 0 bases, with 16 bases remaining between them. The CDR3 here is CASSTFGVWNQETQYF. CDR3 nucleotides: TGTGCCAGCAGTACCTTCGGGGTCTGGAACCAAGAGACCCAGTACTTC.

The chain combines TRBV28 with TRBJ2-1; 10 bases match TRBD2. After removal of 6 bases from V and 1 base from J, the junction contained 6 bases not matched to a gene. This CDR3 has 16 residues. Germline V gene sequence: CDR1 MDHEN, CDR2 SYDVKM. This CDR3 is CASSNIAGGSYNEQFF. DNA of the CDR3: TGTGCCAGCAGCAATATAGCGGGGGGTTCCTACAATGAGCAGTTCTTC.

The rearrangement joins TRBV24-1 to TRBJ1-5; D might be TRBD1 (6 bases). The CDR3 runs 17 residues. Between the trimmed V and J ends, which lost 0 bases and 7 bases, there was a span of 18 bases. Germline V CDR1 and CDR2: KGHDR, SFDVKD. The CDR3, as DNA: TGTGCCACCAGTGATTTGGGGGATAGGGGGGTTTGGCAGCCCCAGCATTTT. It encodes CATSDLGDRGVWQPQHF.

In this sample, this clonotype turned up many times. The CDR3: CASSPGGAGGYTF. For the CDR3, the DNA is TGTGCCAGCTCACCAGGGGGGGCTGGTGGCTACACCTTC. The V gene is TRBV18, the J gene TRBJ1-2; possibly TRBD1 for D (6 bases). Germline V gene sequence: CDR1 KGHSH, CDR2 LQKENI. The V end was cut by 2 bases, the J end by 7 bases, with 11 bases between. This CDR3 region has 13 residues. The full variable domain, in which reference TRBV18 and TRBJ1-2 provide the parts outside the CDR3, is NAGVMQNPRHLVRRRGQEARLRCSPMKGHSHVYWYRQLPEEGLKFMVYLQKENIIDESGMPKERFSAEFPKEGPSILRIQQVVRGDSAAYFCASSPGGAGGYTFGSGTRLTVV.

This clonotype was detected only a few times. CDR3 coding DNA: TGTGCCAGCAGCCCACGACGAGTTCAAGAGACCCAGTACTTC. This encodes CASSPRRVQETQYF. The genes are TRBV21-1 and TRBJ2-5. TRBV21-1 is a pseudogene locus. The CDR3 runs 14 residues.

This rearrangement joins TRBV12-3 or TRBV12-4 to TRBJ1-2, with D uncertain. V was clipped by 3 bases and J by 4 bases, with 9 bases between them. The CDR3 length is 13 residues. As DNA, the CDR3 is TGTGCCAGCAGTTTGAGCTATTCCTATGGCTACACCTTC. Its translation is CASSLSYSYGYTF.

The chain has TRBV12-3 or TRBV12-4 and TRBJ1-1, with TRBD1 matching over 7 bases. J lost 2 bases, V lost 3 bases, and 6 bases had no gene match. The CDR3 spans 15 residues. CDR3: CASSLPRTGNTEAFF. CDR3 nucleotide sequence: TGTGCCAGCAGTTTGCCGCGGACAGGAAACACTGAAGCTTTCTTT.

The chain joins TRBV29-1 to TRBJ2-7, with TRBD2 as a possible D gene (7 bases). Looked up from germline, CDR1 is SQVTM and CDR2 is ANQGSEA. Between the trimmed V and J ends, which lost 5 bases and 2 bases, there was a span of 16 bases. This CDR3 contains 14 residues. CDR3 loop: CSVRGGGSTYEQYF. CDR3 coding DNA: TGCAGCGTTAGGGGGGGGGGCAGCACCTACGAGCAGTACTTC.

This clonotype was found a few times. The chain has TRBV6-5 and TRBJ1-6; D ambiguous. CDR1 is MNHEY, CDR2 SVGAGI, per germline. With 6 bases removed from V and 12 bases from J, the gap between germline ends came to 15 bases. The CDR3 spans 13 residues. The CDR3 protein is CASRLDPLGPLHF. The DNA for the CDR3 is TGTGCCAGCAGACTTGACCCTCTTGGACCCCTCCACTTT.

The chain uses TRBV3-1 and TRBJ1-1; the D gene is possibly TRBD1 (5 bases). The V gene lost 1 base and the J gene lost 8 bases, with 5 bases spanning the gap. Germline lookup yields CDR1 LGHDT and CDR2 YNNKEL (reference sequence). There are 11 residues in the CDR3. The CDR3 protein is CASSQGQEAFF. CDR3 DNA sequence: TGTGCCAGCAGCCAAGGACAGGAAGCTTTCTTT.